The source of this TCR beta chain is a study of CD8+CD57+ T cells in acquired aplastic anemia. This CDR3 spans 13 amino acids. The germline gives CDR1 SGHTA, CDR2 FQGNSA. V trimming: 7 bases; J trimming: 9 bases; junction bases outside the gene matches: 9. Patients included in sequencing had previously demonstrated CD8+CD57+ cell expansion by flow cytometry. This clonotype was seen ten or more times. No antigen is known for it. Findings of the study overall: Shared by patients and controls, 25 to 35 CD8+ CDR3s were abundant in patients.

The TCR beta profiling, which covered VDJ combination and CDR3 sequence, was carried out using genomic DNA as the template. TCRdb reanalysed the reads using MiXCR and keeps one entry per CDR3 protein. The sample lists some 170,000 distinct CDR3 sequences; roughly 48% were seen once. V is TRBV7-2 and J is TRBJ1-5; 7 nucleotides match TRBD1. The receptor's source is a human donor with aplastic anemia. Sequencing was carried out using sorted CD4+, CD8+, or CD8+CD57+ T cells (not recorded which) from PBMCs. The CDR3 coding sequence is TGTGCCAGCAAAGACCCAGGGGGGACGCCCCAGCATTTT. This codes for CASKDPGGTPQHF. The full variable domain, with the rest looked up from reference TRBV7-2 and TRBJ1-5, is GAGVSQSPSNKVTEKGKDVELRCDPISGHTALYWYRQSLGQGLEFLIYFQGNSAPDKSGLPSDRFSAERTGGSVSTLTIQRTQQEDSAVYLCASKDPGGTPQHFGDGTRLSIL.